This T cell receptor beta chain was observed in a study of human T cells and chemical hapten exposure (dated by TCRdb to about 2021). The study in broad terms: For sensitization, 2% DPC in acetone was applied to a 2 cm by 2 cm area of upper inner arm skin. Patients additionally received weekly therapeutic DPC doses to the scalp throughout the approximately 25-week study period. Patch testing was performed on the upper back with Finn chambers containing 0.01% DPC, and the patch tests were scored after 6 days according to International Contact Dermatitis Research Group standards. The mostly female patient cohort included alopecia areata with under or over 50% scalp involvement, alopecia totalis and alopecia universalis. Libraries were pooled for sequencing, and variation in per-sample TCR yields was attributed mainly to small differences in library volumes within the pool. In alopecia patients, the study followed how the peripheral blood TCR repertoire changed in vivo over primary and secondary sensitization to diphenylcyclopropenone (DPC), a hapten. Blood samples were taken from patients before sensitization (week 0) and at 2, 6 and about 24 weeks after DPC sensitization. Blood for TCR sequencing was provided by twenty-nine alopecia patients at one to four time points (pre-sensitization, 2, 6 and 24 weeks). On the study overall, not on this receptor specifically: Patch test score correlated positively with the number of PT1 expanded TCRs, reaching significance at thresholds 8, 16 and 32 but not at 4. No change with DPC sensitization was found in the number of TCRs above 1 in 1000 frequency, and no evidence of global repertoire structure alterations was found. Because every patient had alopecia, a presumed autoimmune disease, the patients' immune response might differ from that of healthy individuals. Compared with pre-sensitization or healthy control sets, expanded TCRs formed significantly more large CDR3 similarity clusters, which is consistent with antigen-driven responses. Repeated subsampling changed both the strength of the expansion versus patch-test correlation and the threshold at which that correlation became significant.

What this sample's time point label stands for: patch test 1, 2 weeks after DPC sensitization. The meaning of the sample's treatment or condition label: therapeutic diphenylcyclopropenone sensitization with weekly scalp DPC. Blood at each patch-test visit was drawn before the patch test was applied. Patients were eligible if aged 18 to 70, diagnosed with alopecia and judged suitable for DPC therapy, and pregnant patients were excluded. Total RNA was extracted from unfractionated whole blood that had been collected in Tempus Blood RNA tubes. The CDR3, cysteine through phenylalanine, is 16 amino acids long. Just CDR3 DNA is preserved here, 48 bases in frame from base 1. The germline ends are 20 bases apart after V is trimmed by 3 bases and J by 5 bases. From the germline V gene, CDR1 is SGHTA and CDR2 is FQGTGA. The receptor library was made with RACE. The sequencer listed for this sample is NextSeq 500. During library preparation, unique molecular identifiers were attached to individual cDNA molecules so that TCRs could be counted quantitatively and reproducibly. Both TCR alpha and TCR beta chains were sequenced from each blood RNA sample. In the paper's pipeline: The median number of TCRs per sample was over 85,000, ranging from roughly 23,224 to 700,000. The Decombinator software suite was used to annotate the V, J and CDR3 of the TCR reads. For the PS versus PT1 abundance plots, all samples were subsampled to the same number of TCRs (28,000). Expanded TCRs were defined as absent before sensitization and observed at least eight times at the 2-week time point. Starting from the raw public reads, TCRdb applied fastp trimming at Q25, assembled clones with MiXCR and retained in-frame beta chains. Rows matching on CDR3 protein sequence are summarized as one entry with the most common DNA and genes. TCRdb, not the authors, supplied the V and J calls. The sample includes over 85,000 distinct CDR3 sequences, with roughly 12% observed a single time. The ten largest make up roughly 2.1% of the sample.

This clonotype appeared a few times. Its cognate antigen has yet to be identified. No much larger clonotype is one base removed from it; base qualities were not supplied. This receptor was identified in a middle-aged woman with alopecia areata. Some clones in this sample may be carry-over from other donors' samples. The source material was whole blood, sampled in connection with sensitization to the hapten diphenylcyclopropenone (DPC). The chain employs TRBV7-3 and TRBJ2-7; the D gene assignment is perhaps TRBD1 or TRBD2, with each matching 6 bases. The CDR3 is CASSLSGSRGRDEQYF. The bases read TGTGCCAGCAGCTTGTCCGGATCCCGGGGGCGGGACGAGCAGTACTTC.